These 27 T cell receptor beta chains came from one sample sequenced in a study of healthy donors' naive CD4 and CD8 T cells. A linear amplification protocol produced the TCR libraries from 500 ng of total RNA. Using its own MiXCR run on the reads, TCRdb lists one record per CDR3 protein. The data hold 150,000 to 200,000 distinct CDR3 sequences, with around 74% observed a single time. The sample consisted of naive CD4+ and CD8+ T cells sorted from blood, pooled from several donors. The receptors were sampled from a pool of human donors in good health; the sample pools cells from several healthy donors.

This clonotype has more than one count but fewer than ten. V and J are TRBV19 and TRBJ2-1, with TRBD1 identical over 9 bases. V trimming: 2 bases; J trimming: 10 bases; junction bases outside the gene matches: 6. Germline CDR1 and CDR2: LNHDA and SQIVND (reference sequence). The CDR3 is made up of 14 amino acids. The CDR3, as DNA: TGTGCCAGTAGTATAAAGGGACAGGGAGGGGAGCAGTTCTTC. Translating gives CASSIKGQGGEQFF.

About this clonotype itself: Mismatch with germline at one junction end may stem from a read error. This chain uses TRBV25-1 with TRBJ2-7; tentative D call: TRBD2 (7 bases). The CDR3 extends over 13 amino acids. CDR1 is MGHDK, CDR2 SYGVNS, per germline. This CDR3 reads CASSTPGGYGQYF. The CDR3 nucleotides are TGTGCCAGCTCCACGCCGGGGGGCTACGGGCAGTACTTC.

This sequence joins TRBV5-6 and TRBJ1-5; D is ambiguous. The ends were cut back, 5 bases at V and 5 bases at J, with 11 bases in the middle. The CDR3 is 13 amino acids. Germline CDR1 SGHDT, CDR2 YYEEEE. DNA for the CDR3: TGTGCCAGCAGTTCGGACCAAGATCAGCCCCAGCATTTT. It encodes CASSSDQDQPQHF.

On this clonotype: A junction end diverges from the germline sequence, so it may reflect a read error. This sequence joins TRBV5-1 and TRBJ2-3; possible D gene TRBD2, 6 bases. The CDR3 contains 15 residues. Germline V CDR1 and CDR2: SGHRS, YFSETQ. The CDR3: CASSLGAGSTDTQYF. Written as DNA, the CDR3 is TGCGCCAGCAGCTTGGGGGCGGGGAGCACGGATACGCAGTATTTT.

V and J are TRBV5-1 and TRBJ2-1; D call uncertain. The V gene lost 2 bases and the J gene lost 2 bases, with 8 bases spanning the gap. Germline V gene sequence: CDR1 SGHRS, CDR2 YFSETQ. The CDR3 totals 14 residues. The CDR3 protein is CASSFSATYNEQFF. CDR3 bases: TGCGCCAGCAGCTTCTCTGCCACCTACAATGAGCAGTTCTTC.

This clonotype was seen a single time. The chain couples TRBV6-6 to TRBJ1-2; weak D call: TRBD1 (5 bases). CDR1 MNHNY and CDR2 SVGAGI come from the germline V gene (reference sequence). The length of the CDR3 is 14 residues. Between the trimmed V and J ends, which lost 6 bases and 7 bases, there was a span of 18 bases. The CDR3 DNA reads TGTGCCAGCAGGCCGACAGCCGCTGAGGGTGGCTACACCTTC. Translated, it gives CASRPTAAEGGYTF.

The chain joins TRBV6-5 to TRBJ1-2; the D is unclear. Germline values: CDR1 MNHEY, CDR2 SVGAGI. V was pared by 10 bases and J by 5 bases, with 17 bases between. The CDR3 covers 13 residues. This CDR3 is CAIRRGEDYGYTF. As DNA, the CDR3 is TGTGCCATCCGTCGAGGCGAGGATTATGGCTACACCTTC.

The chain links TRBV5-1 to TRBJ2-7, with 10 bases that match TRBD1. The trim removed 4 bases at V and 6 bases at J, leaving 7 bases unmatched. Germline V lookup: CDR1 SGHRS, CDR2 YFSETQ. This CDR3 is built from 14 residues. The CDR3 bases are TGCGCCAGCAGCGAGGGACAGGGGATTGGCGAGCAGTACTTC. Its translation is CASSEGQGIGEQYF.

In its sample, this clonotype was seen a few times. The CDR3 DNA follows: TGTGCCAGCAGCTTAGAGGGAAGCTACGAGCAGTACTTC. Translating gives CASSLEGSYEQYF. The chain links TRBV13 to TRBJ2-7, with D uncertain. The CDR3 contains 13 residues. Germline loops: CDR1 PRHDT, CDR2 FYEKMQ (reference sequence). V lost 1 base to trimming and J lost 3 bases, with 7 bases between them. Together with reference TRBV13 and TRBJ2-7, the CDR3 gives the full variable domain: AAGVIQSPRHLIKEKRETATLKCYPIPRHDTVYWYQQGPGQDPQFLISFYEKMQSDKGSIPDRFSAQQFSDYHSELNMSSLELGDSALYFCASSLEGSYEQYFGPGTRLTVT.

The chain uses TRBV12-3 or TRBV12-4 and TRBJ2-5; possibly TRBD1 for D (6 bases). V dropped 6 bases and J dropped 2 bases, with 13 bases sitting between them. The length of the CDR3 is 14 residues. For the CDR3, the DNA is TGTGCCAGCAGATCAGGACAGTTTCAAGAGACCCAGTACTTC. It specifies CASRSGQFQETQYF.

The V gene is TRBV19, the J gene TRBJ2-3; D is undetermined. Germline V gene sequence: CDR1 LNHDA, CDR2 SQIVND (reference sequence). With 6 bases removed from V and 1 base from J, the gap between germline ends came to 17 bases. The CDR3 is 16 amino acids. DNA of the CDR3: TGTGCCAGTAGAAAATTGGCTCCGCGAGGCACAGATACGCAGTATTTT. Amino acid sequence: CASRKLAPRGTDTQYF.

The chain combines TRBV6-5 with TRBJ2-5; a weak D match, TRBD1 (5 bases). This CDR3 has 15 amino acids. Trimming pared 0 bases from V and 5 bases from J, leaving 13 bases between. The germline V gene encodes CDR1 MNHEY and CDR2 SVGAGI. As DNA, the CDR3 is TGTGCCAGCAGTTACTCGGGCAGGGATACGGAGACCCAGTACTTC. Its protein is CASSYSGRDTETQYF.

This chain joins TRBV29-1 and TRBJ2-5, with 10 bases lining up with TRBD2. V lost 2 bases, J lost 5 bases, and 8 bases stayed unmatched. Looked up from germline, CDR1 is SQVTM and CDR2 is ANQGSEA. This CDR3 has 15 amino acids. CDR3 DNA: TGCAGCGTTGAATTTTGGCTAGCGGGAGTGGAGACCCAGTACTTC. Its translation is CSVEFWLAGVETQYF. The full variable domain, rest sourced from reference TRBV29-1 and TRBJ2-5, is SAVISQKPSRDICQRGTSLTIQCQVDSQVTMMFWYRQQPGQSLTLIATANQGSEATYESGFVIDKFPISRPNLTFSTLTVSNMSPEDSSIYLCSVEFWLAGVETQYFGPGTRLLVL.

J is TRBJ2-3 and V is TRBV27; D gene uncertain. Germline V CDR1 and CDR2: MNHEY, SMNVEV (reference sequence). The ends were cut back, 4 bases at V and 2 bases at J, with 7 bases in the middle. The CDR3 runs to 13 residues. CDR3 DNA sequence: TGTGCCAGCAGTTCCCGACTCACAGATACGCAGTATTTT. It encodes CASSSRLTDTQYF.

V usage is TRBV12-3 or TRBV12-4 and J usage is TRBJ2-1; D is perhaps TRBD2 (6 bases). Trimming left V 4 bases short and J 0 bases short, with 13 bases between. CDR3 length: 16 amino acids. CDR3 residues: CASSSVAARSYNEQFF. CDR3 sequence (DNA): TGTGCCAGCAGTTCGGTAGCGGCTCGCTCCTACAATGAGCAGTTCTTC.

This clonotype occurred once. The gene calls are TRBV6-5 and TRBJ2-7; 10 positions match TRBD1. Losses at the gene ends were 5 bases for V and 1 base for J; bases not matched to a gene: 5. CDR1 is MNHEY and CDR2 is SVGAGI in the germline V gene. There are 15 residues in the CDR3. The CDR3 region is CASSTGQGESYEQYF. CDR3 nucleotides: TGTGCCAGCAGTACCGGACAGGGGGAGTCCTACGAGCAGTACTTC.

The chain joins TRBV27 to TRBJ2-5; weak D call: TRBD2 (6 bases). The germline CDR1 and CDR2 sequences are MNHEY and SMNVEV (reference sequence). V shed 2 bases and J shed 5 bases, with 12 bases lying between them. The CDR3 sequence is 14 residues long. CDR3 sequence reads: CASSLERGGETQYF. The CDR3 DNA sequence: TGTGCCAGCAGTTTAGAGAGGGGAGGCGAGACCCAGTACTTC.

The gene calls are TRBV10-3 and TRBJ1-1; TRBD1 is a possible D gene (5 bases). Trimming removed 3 bases at V and 0 bases at J, with 8 bases between. The length of the CDR3 is 14 residues. Looked up from germline, CDR1 is ENHRY and CDR2 is SYGVKD. The CDR3: CAISDAGLNTEAFF. The CDR3, as DNA: TGTGCCATCAGTGATGCAGGGCTGAACACTGAAGCTTTCTTT.

The rearrangement joins TRBV18 to TRBJ2-5; TRBD2 aligns across 13 bases. Germline CDR1 and CDR2: KGHSH and LQKENI. The V gene end was trimmed by 6 bases and the J gene end by 5 bases; junction bases not matched to a gene: 9. The CDR3 runs 16 residues. In DNA form, the CDR3 reads TGTGCCAGCTCGCCGTCGGGACTAGCGGGGATGGAGACCCAGTACTTC. Its protein is CASSPSGLAGMETQYF.

The gene calls are TRBV29-1 and TRBJ2-3, with D possibly TRBD2 on 6 matching bases. Trimming cost V 6 bases and J 5 bases, with 21 bases left between them. The germline gives CDR1 SQVTM, CDR2 ANQGSEA. The CDR3 loop spans 15 amino acids. The CDR3 region is CSVLGGEEAVDTQYF. The DNA for the CDR3 is TGCAGCGTACTCGGCGGGGAAGAAGCTGTAGATACGCAGTATTTT.

This clonotype occurred a few times. V and J are TRBV5-6 and TRBJ2-1, with D possibly matching TRBD2 (6 bases). Trimming took off 5 bases at V and 7 bases at J, with 10 bases between the two ends. The CDR3 consists of 12 residues. Germline V gene sequence: CDR1 SGHDT, CDR2 YYEEEE. This chain's CDR3 is CASRRGANEQFF. The CDR3 DNA sequence: TGTGCCAGCAGGCGGGGTGCGAATGAGCAGTTCTTC.

The chain uses TRBV19 and TRBJ2-1, with 8 nucleotides matching TRBD2. The V gene's germline CDR1 is LNHDA and CDR2 SQIVND (reference sequence). The ends lost 5 bases at V and 6 bases at J; junction bases unmatched: 9. The CDR3 is 15 amino acids. The CDR3 is CASSVGTSLPNEQFF. The CDR3 DNA reads as TGTGCCAGTAGTGTGGGGACTAGTCTCCCCAATGAGCAGTTCTTC.

The genes are TRBV6-6 and TRBJ2-1, with TRBD2 matching 10 bases. Germline loops: CDR1 MNHNY, CDR2 SVGAGI (reference sequence). The junction had 16 bases not matched to a gene; V was cut back by 7 bases and J by 10 bases. The CDR3 totals 16 residues. CDR3 in DNA: TGTGCCAGCACCCTCTTCGGGCTAGCGGGAGTACAGGAGCAGTTCTTC. Protein product: CASTLFGLAGVQEQFF.

This clonotype was seen only a few times. The chain is built from TRBV19 and TRBJ1-2, with 10 bases that match TRBD1. CDR1 and CDR2 (germline): LNHDA, SQIVND (reference sequence). The length of the CDR3 is 14 residues. The V gene end was trimmed by 5 bases and the J gene end by 4 bases; junction bases not matched to a gene: 4. Here the CDR3 reads CASSLGQGVYGYTF. CDR3 sequence (DNA): TGTGCCAGTAGTCTTGGACAGGGGGTCTATGGCTACACCTTC.

V usage is TRBV29-1 and J usage is TRBJ2-3, with D tentatively TRBD2 (5 bases). Germline V gene sequence: CDR1 SQVTM, CDR2 ANQGSEA. CDR3 length: 14 residues. Deletions cut 8 bases from V and 0 bases from J, with 15 bases between. The CDR3 DNA reads as TGCAGCCTTATAGGACTGTCTAGCACAGATACGCAGTATTTT. Protein sequence: CSLIGLSSTDTQYF.

The rearrangement joins TRBV5-1 to TRBJ2-1, with 8 nucleotides matching TRBD2. CDR3 size: 13 residues. J was trimmed by 2 bases and V by 9 bases; bases with no gene match: 4. CDR1 and CDR2 (germline): SGHRS, YFSETQ. For the CDR3, the DNA is TGCGCCACACGGGAGGGCCCCTACAATGAGCAGTTCTTC. This sequence encodes CATREGPYNEQFF.

The chain carries TRBV6-5 and TRBJ2-3; 7 bases fit TRBD1. J lost 0 bases, V lost 2 bases, and 2 bases had no gene match. This CDR3 has 15 amino acids. From germline, CDR1 is MNHEY and CDR2 SVGAGI. DNA of the CDR3: TGTGCCAGCAGTTACGAGGGGGCTAGCACAGATACGCAGTATTTT. Amino acids: CASSYEGASTDTQYF.